This TCR beta chain was captured by sequencing in a study of T cells in tuberculosis. CDR3 length: 14 amino acids. V was pared by 5 bases and J by 4 bases, with 5 bases of the junction left unmatched. Per the germline V gene, CDR1 is SGHTA and CDR2 is FQGNSA. Cells were sorted from thawed PBMC rested overnight and stained with GMM-loaded CD1B tetramer, viability dye and anti-CD3. The lipid loaded on the CD1B tetramers was C32 glucose monomycolate from Rhodococcus equi. The protocol was immunoSEQ multiplex PCR, while the TCRdb copy is restricted to in-frame clones and leaves out a portion. The sample includes about 59,000 clones, around 86% of them seen just once.

Source material: CD1b-GMM tetramer-negative cells sorted from PBMCs. The V call is TRBV7-2, the J call TRBJ2-4; TRBD1 agrees at 7 bases. The clonotype comes from an adult woman with latent tuberculosis. The DNA for the CDR3 is TGTGCCAGCAGCCCCTTACAGGGGAAAAACATTCAGTACTTC. This encodes CASSPLQGKNIQYF.